The next 22 T cell receptor beta chains were all read from a single sample in a study of cytomegalovirus exposure and HLA in healthy donors. PCR amplification relied on 60 Vbeta primers (plus 13 Jbeta primers). The assay was immunoSEQ multiplex PCR, and TCRdb's table has in-frame clones only and misses some. The sample includes about 190,000 clones, over 70% of them seen just once. The source material was PBMCs. These receptors were taken from a woman aged 18-35 years in good health and CMV-seropositive.

For this clone: One end of the junction is discordant with germline, which a read error may explain. The rearrangement uses TRBV2 and TRBJ2-1; no clear D. The CDR3 length is 12 residues. The germline gives CDR1 SNHLY, CDR2 FYNNEI. In DNA form, the CDR3 reads TGTGCCAGCAGAGAAGGAGATAATGAGCAGTTCTTC. This encodes CASREGDNEQFF.

This CDR3 is CASSLLYEAFF. The CDR3 region has the DNA TGTGCCAGCAGTTTATTGTATGAAGCTTTCTTT. The chain recombines TRBV6-1 with TRBJ1-1, with D unresolved. The CDR3 is 11 amino acids. Trimming left V 5 bases short and J 7 bases short, with 8 bases between. CDR1 MNHNS and CDR2 SASEGT come from the germline V gene.

The gene calls are TRBV5-1 and TRBJ2-2; TRBD1 might be the D (6 bases). Per the germline V gene, CDR1 is SGHRS and CDR2 is YFSETQ. This CDR3 spans 17 amino acids. Trimming took 0 bases from V and 5 from J, leaving 17 bases between them. Written as DNA, the CDR3 is TGCGCCAGCAGCTTGGGCCAAGGACACCAGGGGACCGGGGAGCTGTTTTTT. It specifies CASSLGQGHQGTGELFF.

The V call is TRBV2, the J call TRBJ1-2, with 8 bases aligning to TRBD1. In germline, CDR1 is SNHLY, CDR2 FYNNEI. V lost 4 bases and J lost 8; bases outside the gene matches: 6. This CDR3 is built from 13 residues. The CDR3 nucleotides are TGTGCCAGCAGTGCCCAGACAGGGGTAGGCTACACCTTC. Its protein product is CASSAQTGVGYTF.

On this clone itself: This CDR3 is also generated by other DNA sequences in the sample. The chain joins TRBV5-1 to TRBJ1-2; D is ambiguous. Trimming stripped 4 bases from V and 2 bases from J, with 9 bases between. This CDR3 region has 13 residues. Germline V gives CDR1 SGHRS, CDR2 YFSETQ. The CDR3 region has the DNA TGCGCCAGCAGCACAACAAAAAACTATGGCTACACCTTC. This translates into CASSTTKNYGYTF.

The rearrangement joins TRBV7-6 to TRBJ2-1; D may be TRBD1 (6 bases). Trimming cost V 2 bases and J 0 bases, with 11 bases left between them. Germline lookup yields CDR1 SGHVS and CDR2 FNYEAQ. This CDR3 contains 16 residues. CDR3 DNA sequence: TGTGCCAGCAGCTTACCTACAGGGCTCTCCTACAATGAGCAGTTCTTC. It codes for CASSLPTGLSYNEQFF.

CDR3 amino acids: CASSLTGLAGGPDQETQYF. Here the CDR3 DNA reads TGCGCCAGCAGCTTGACGGGACTAGCGGGGGGGCCCGATCAAGAGACCCAGTACTTC. The V gene is TRBV5-1, the J gene TRBJ2-5; 16 bases are shared with TRBD2. CDR1 SGHRS and CDR2 YFSETQ come from the germline V gene. V shed 1 base, J shed 2 bases, and the junction held 8 bases outside the gene matches. This CDR3 comprises 19 residues. The whole variable domain, remainder taken from reference TRBV5-1 and TRBJ2-5, is KAGVTQTPRYLIKTRGQQVTLSCSPISGHRSVSWYQQTPGQGLQFLFEYFSETQRNKGNFPGRFSGRQFSNSRSEMNVSTLELGDSALYLCASSLTGLAGGPDQETQYFGPGTRLLVL.

This chain links TRBV19 with TRBJ1-6, with D perhaps matching TRBD1 (5 bases). Between the trimmed V and J ends, which lost 6 bases and 8 bases, there was a span of 14 bases. The CDR3 loop spans 14 amino acids. Looked up from germline, CDR1 is LNHDA and CDR2 is SQIVND (reference sequence). CDR3 sequence: CASRSGQGDSPLHF. The CDR3 DNA is TGTGCCAGTAGGTCAGGGCAGGGTGATTCACCCCTCCACTTT.

The chain is built from TRBV5-4 and TRBJ1-1; a possible D gene is TRBD1 (6 bases). The CDR3 has 16 amino acids. The V end lost 0 bases, the J end lost 5 bases, and 17 bases lay between the germline ends. Per the germline V gene, CDR1 is SGHNT and CDR2 is YYREEE (reference sequence). The CDR3 loop is CASSLGGLGGVTEAFF. CDR3 DNA: TGTGCCAGCAGCTTGGGGGGACTAGGGGGGGTAACTGAAGCTTTCTTT.

The CDR3 region has the DNA TGTGCCAGCAGCCCCATGTCGGGGGGGCGGGGCTACACCTTC. Its translation: CASSPMSGGRGYTF. This sequence joins TRBV7-2 and TRBJ1-2, with D possibly matching TRBD1 (6 bases). CDR3 length: 14 amino acids. Germline values: CDR1 SGHTA, CDR2 FQGNSA. V lost 5 bases to trimming and J lost 8 bases, with 18 bases between them.

This chain joins TRBV18 and TRBJ2-3, with TRBD1 matching over 7 bases. The CDR3 has 16 amino acids. The J segment lost 0 bases and the V segment lost 4 bases, leaving 7 bases of the junction unmatched. Germline values: CDR1 KGHSH, CDR2 LQKENI. Here the CDR3 DNA reads TGTGCCAGCTCACTCACAGGGGCTGTAAGCACAGATACGCAGTATTTT. Protein product: CASSLTGAVSTDTQYF.

This clone was observed a few times. The chain combines TRBV2 with TRBJ1-2; TRBD1 aligns across 8 bases. With V trimmed by 3 bases and J by 6 bases, 0 bases remained unmatched. Germline CDR1 SNHLY, CDR2 FYNNEI. This CDR3 spans 12 amino acids. CDR3 sequence: CASSETGDGYTF. The CDR3 nucleotides are TGTGCCAGCAGTGAGACAGGGGATGGCTACACCTTC.

The chain employs TRBV7-2 and TRBJ2-1; 10 bases are shared with TRBD2. Unmatched junction bases numbered 4, after V lost 1 base and J lost 7 bases. Germline V gene lookup returns CDR1 SGHTA and CDR2 FQGNSA. There are 15 residues in the CDR3. The CDR3 bases are TGTGCCAGCAGCTTAGAAGCGGGGGGGCATAATGAGCAGTTCTTC. As protein: CASSLEAGGHNEQFF. Full variable domain (rest looked up from reference TRBV7-2 and TRBJ2-1): GAGVSQSPSNKVTEKGKDVELRCDPISGHTALYWYRQSLGQGLEFLIYFQGNSAPDKSGLPSDRFSAERTGGSVSTLTIQRTQQEDSAVYLCASSLEAGGHNEQFFGPGTRLTVL.

The rearrangement uses TRBV6-1 and TRBJ1-5; unclear D gene. Looked up from germline, CDR1 is MNHNS and CDR2 is SASEGT. Trimming took 6 bases from V and 0 from J, leaving 9 bases between them. This CDR3 is 14 amino acids long. CDR3 residues: CASRESHSNQPQHF. In nucleotides, the CDR3 is TGTGCCAGCAGGGAGAGCCATAGCAATCAGCCCCAGCATTTT.

The chain recombines TRBV6-4 with TRBJ2-1; TRBD1 matches at 7 bases. The germline V gene has CDR1 MRHNA and CDR2 SNTAGT. The CDR3 has 14 amino acids. Trimming took 4 bases from V and 8 from J; bases not matched to a gene: 8. The CDR3 region has the DNA TGTGCCAGCAGTGCGGGGACAGAGGGCGATGAGCAGTTCTTC. Translating it yields CASSAGTEGDEQFF.

This chain joins TRBV11-2 and TRBJ2-5, with D maybe TRBD1 (5 bases). Germline V gene lookup returns CDR1 SGHAT and CDR2 FQNNGV. The CDR3 has 14 amino acids. The germline V and J ends were trimmed by 1 base and 4 bases, with 10 bases remaining between them. The CDR3 loop is CASSLVIQGETQYF. In nucleotides, the CDR3 is TGTGCCAGCAGCTTAGTGATCCAGGGAGAGACCCAGTACTTC.

This sequence joins TRBV9 and TRBJ2-5, with 11 bases identical to TRBD1. The germline V gene encodes CDR1 SGDLS and CDR2 YYNGEE. The CDR3 is 15 residues long. With 3 bases clipped from V and 5 bases from J, the junction kept 6 bases outside the gene matches. This CDR3 reads CASSADRGLGETQYF. The CDR3 bases are TGTGCCAGCAGCGCGGACAGGGGGCTTGGGGAGACCCAGTACTTC.

The DNA for the CDR3 is TGTGCCAGTAGTATCGGGCAGGGCAGGAGCAATCAGCCCCAGCATTTT. Its translation is CASSIGQGRSNQPQHF. The chain joins TRBV19 to TRBJ1-5; weak D call: TRBD1 (5 bases). CDR1 is LNHDA and CDR2 is SQIVND in the germline V gene (reference sequence). V was pared by 3 bases and J by 1 base, with 13 bases between. The CDR3 has 16 amino acids.

The chain joins TRBV5-1 to TRBJ1-2; D remains ambiguous. V shed 0 bases and J shed 2 bases, with 11 bases lying between them. Germline V lookup: CDR1 SGHRS, CDR2 YFSETQ. The CDR3 consists of 15 residues. CDR3 loop: CASSLDARRNYGYTF. The CDR3, as DNA: TGCGCCAGCAGCTTGGATGCCAGGAGGAACTATGGCTACACCTTC.

The CDR3 loop reads CASSDGGSVTEAFF. The CDR3 bases are TGTGCCAGCAGCGACGGAGGATCGGTGACTGAAGCTTTCTTT. The J gene is TRBJ1-1, the V gene TRBV9, with no clear D. Trimming removed 3 bases from V and 5 bases from J, with 14 bases in between. Germline CDR1 SGDLS, CDR2 YYNGEE. This CDR3 is 14 amino acids long.

This clone has just one count. This chain joins TRBV19 and TRBJ2-3; D gene unclear. Germline values: CDR1 LNHDA, CDR2 SQIVND (reference sequence). The CDR3 sequence is 11 residues long. V lost 5 bases and J lost 5, with 5 bases in between. CDR3 residues: CASSFIDTQYF. In nucleotides, the CDR3 is TGTGCCAGTAGTTTTATAGATACGCAGTATTTT. Complete variable domain (other parts from reference TRBV19 and TRBJ2-3): DGGITQSPKYLFRKEGQNVTLSCEQNLNHDAMYWYRQDPGQGLRLIYYSQIVNDFQKGDIAEGYSVSREKKESFPLTVTSAQKNPTAFYLCASSFIDTQYFGPGTRLTVL.

The chain carries TRBV2 and TRBJ2-7; 9 bases align to TRBD2. This CDR3 contains 13 residues. The germline V gene encodes CDR1 SNHLY and CDR2 FYNNEI. V gave up 8 bases and J gave up 3 bases; unmatched junction bases: 5. The CDR3, as DNA: TGTGCCAGCGTGCCTAGCGGGGACTACGAGCAGTACTTC. This gives the protein CASVPSGDYEQYF.